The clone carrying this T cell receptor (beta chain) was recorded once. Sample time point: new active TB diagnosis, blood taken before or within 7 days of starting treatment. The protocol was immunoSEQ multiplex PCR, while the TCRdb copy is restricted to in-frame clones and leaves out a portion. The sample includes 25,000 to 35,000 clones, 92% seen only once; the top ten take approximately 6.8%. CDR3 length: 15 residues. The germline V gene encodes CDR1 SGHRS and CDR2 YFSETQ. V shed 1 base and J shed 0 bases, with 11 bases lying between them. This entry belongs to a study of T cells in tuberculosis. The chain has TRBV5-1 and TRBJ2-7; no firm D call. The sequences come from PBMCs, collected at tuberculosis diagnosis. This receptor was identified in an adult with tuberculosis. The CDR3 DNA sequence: TGCGCCAGCAGCTTGTGGGCCCCAAGCTCCTACGAGCAGTACTTC. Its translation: CASSLWAPSSYEQYF.